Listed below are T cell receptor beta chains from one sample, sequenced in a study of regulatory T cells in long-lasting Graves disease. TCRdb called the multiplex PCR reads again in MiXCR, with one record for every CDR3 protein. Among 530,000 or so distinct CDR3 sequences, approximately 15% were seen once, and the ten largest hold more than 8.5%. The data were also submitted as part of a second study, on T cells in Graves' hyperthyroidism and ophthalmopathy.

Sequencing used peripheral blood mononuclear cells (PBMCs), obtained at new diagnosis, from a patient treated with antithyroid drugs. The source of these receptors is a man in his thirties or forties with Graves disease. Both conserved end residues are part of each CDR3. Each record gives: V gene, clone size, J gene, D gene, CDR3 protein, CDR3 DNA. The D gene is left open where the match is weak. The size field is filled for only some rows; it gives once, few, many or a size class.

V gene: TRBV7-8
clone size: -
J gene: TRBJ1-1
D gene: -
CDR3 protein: CASSSTGAHKAFF
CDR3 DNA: TGTGCCAGCAGCTCGACCGGGGCCCACAAAGCTTTCTTT

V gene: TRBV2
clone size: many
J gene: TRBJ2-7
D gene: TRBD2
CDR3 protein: CATTPPTSGRTYEQYF
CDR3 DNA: TGTGCCACAACCCCCCCCACTAGCGGGAGGACCTACGAGCAGTACTTC

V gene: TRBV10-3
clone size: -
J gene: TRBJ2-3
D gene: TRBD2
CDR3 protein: CAIRTSGGTDTQYF
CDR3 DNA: TGTGCCATCAGGACTAGCGGGGGAACAGATACGCAGTATTTT

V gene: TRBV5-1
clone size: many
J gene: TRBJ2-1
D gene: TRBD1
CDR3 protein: CASSLTRDSYYNEQFF
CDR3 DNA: TGCGCCAGCAGCCTAACCCGGGACAGCTACTACAATGAGCAGTTCTTC

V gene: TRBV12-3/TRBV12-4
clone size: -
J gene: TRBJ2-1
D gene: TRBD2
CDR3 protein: CASSLGVTSGNNEQFF
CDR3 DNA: TGTGCCAGCAGTTTAGGGGTGACTAGCGGAAACAATGAGCAGTTCTTC

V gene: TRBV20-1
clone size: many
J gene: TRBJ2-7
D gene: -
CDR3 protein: CSARDQLLNEQYF
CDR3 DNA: TGCAGTGCTAGAGATCAACTTCTCAACGAGCAGTACTTC

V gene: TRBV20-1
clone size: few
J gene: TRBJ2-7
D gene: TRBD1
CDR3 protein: CSARSVTGSYEQYF
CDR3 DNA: TGCAGTGCTAGGTCTGTGACAGGGAGCTACGAGCAGTACTTC

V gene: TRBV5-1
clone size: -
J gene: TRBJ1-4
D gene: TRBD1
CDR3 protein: CASSLDRGGEKLFF
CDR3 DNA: TGCGCCAGCAGCTTGGACAGGGGGGGCGAAAAACTGTTTTTT

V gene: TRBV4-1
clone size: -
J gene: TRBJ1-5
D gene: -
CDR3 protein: CASSAVEDQPQHF
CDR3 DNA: TGCGCCAGCAGCGCCGTGGAGGATCAGCCCCAGCATTTT

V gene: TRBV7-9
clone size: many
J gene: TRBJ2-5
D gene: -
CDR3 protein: CASSPGSFQRRYQETQYF
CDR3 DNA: TGTGCCAGCAGCCCAGGGAGTTTCCAGCGGCGGTACCAAGAGACCCAGTACTTC

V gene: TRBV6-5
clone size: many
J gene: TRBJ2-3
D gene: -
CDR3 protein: CASSYGDTDTQYF
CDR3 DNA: TGTGCCAGCAGTTACGGTGACACAGATACGCAGTATTTT

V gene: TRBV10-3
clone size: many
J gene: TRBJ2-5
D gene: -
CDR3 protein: CAISQQQKETQYF
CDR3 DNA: TGTGCCATCAGTCAACAGCAAAAAGAGACCCAGTACTTC

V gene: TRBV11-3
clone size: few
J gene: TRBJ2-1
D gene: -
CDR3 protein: CASSPRDRGDIFF
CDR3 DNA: TGTGCCAGCAGCCCCCGGGACCGGGGTGATATTTTCTTC

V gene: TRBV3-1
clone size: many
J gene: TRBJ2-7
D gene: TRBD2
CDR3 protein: CASSQDVSTSDEQYF
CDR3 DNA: TGTGCCAGCAGCCAAGATGTAAGTACTAGCGATGAGCAGTACTTC

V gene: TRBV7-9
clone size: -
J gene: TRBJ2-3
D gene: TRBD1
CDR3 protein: CASSPTGFYADTQYF
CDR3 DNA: TGTGCCAGCAGCCCGACAGGGTTTTATGCAGATACGCAGTATTTT

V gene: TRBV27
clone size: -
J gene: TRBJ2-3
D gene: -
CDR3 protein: CASRMEDSDTQYF
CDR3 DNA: TGTGCCAGCAGGATGGAGGACTCAGATACGCAGTATTTT

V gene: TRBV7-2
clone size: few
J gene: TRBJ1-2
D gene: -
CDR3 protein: CASSLLPDSLYGYTF
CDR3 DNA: TGTGCCAGCAGCTTATTGCCGGACAGTTTATATGGCTACACCTTC

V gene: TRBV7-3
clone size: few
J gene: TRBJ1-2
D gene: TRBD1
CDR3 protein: CASSSTKGQGSHGYTF
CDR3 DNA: TGTGCCAGCAGCTCAACCAAGGGACAGGGCTCACATGGCTACACCTTC

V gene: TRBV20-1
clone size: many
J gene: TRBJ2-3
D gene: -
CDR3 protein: CSAAPGTWVLTDTQYF
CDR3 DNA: TGCAGTGCAGCTCCAGGCACTTGGGTCCTCACAGATACGCAGTATTTT

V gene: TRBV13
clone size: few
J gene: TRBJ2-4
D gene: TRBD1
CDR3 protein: CASSRQGAGKNIQYF
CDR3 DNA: TGTGCCAGCAGCCGACAGGGGGCTGGCAAAAACATTCAGTACTTC

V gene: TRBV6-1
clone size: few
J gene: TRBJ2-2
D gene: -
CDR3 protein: CASSPGGRHTGELFF
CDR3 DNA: TGTGCCAGCAGTCCCGGAGGGAGGCACACCGGGGAGCTGTTTTTT

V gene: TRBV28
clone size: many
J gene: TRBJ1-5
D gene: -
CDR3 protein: CASSPIPTDYSNQPQHF
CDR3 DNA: TGTGCCAGCAGTCCGATACCGACAGACTATAGCAATCAGCCCCAGCATTTT

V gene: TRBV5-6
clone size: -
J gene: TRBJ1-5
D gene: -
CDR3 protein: CASSFRESNHQPQHF
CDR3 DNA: TGTGCCAGCAGCTTTCGAGAATCTAATCATCAGCCCCAGCATTTT

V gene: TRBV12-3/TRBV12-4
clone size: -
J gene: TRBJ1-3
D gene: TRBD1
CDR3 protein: CASIPEGARGNTIYF
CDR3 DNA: TGTGCCAGCATCCCGGAGGGGGCGCGGGGAAACACCATATATTTT

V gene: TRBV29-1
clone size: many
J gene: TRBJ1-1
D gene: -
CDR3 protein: CSGTRRTEAFF
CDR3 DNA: TGCAGCGGGACGCGGCGGACTGAAGCTTTCTTT

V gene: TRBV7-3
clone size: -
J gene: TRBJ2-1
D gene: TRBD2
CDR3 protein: CASSFMLAGNNEQFF
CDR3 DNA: TGTGCCAGCAGCTTCATGCTAGCGGGGAACAATGAGCAGTTCTTC

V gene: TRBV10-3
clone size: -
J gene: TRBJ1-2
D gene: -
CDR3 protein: CAIRRGDYGYTF
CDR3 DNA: TGTGCCATCAGGAGGGGAGACTATGGCTACACCTTC

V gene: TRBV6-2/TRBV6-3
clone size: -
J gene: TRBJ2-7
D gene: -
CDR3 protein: CASGKGGGQFYEQYF
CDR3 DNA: TGTGCCAGCGGTAAAGGGGGGGGCCAATTCTACGAGCAGTACTTC

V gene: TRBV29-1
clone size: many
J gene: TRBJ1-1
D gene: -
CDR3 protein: CSVHPVNMNTEAFF
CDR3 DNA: TGCAGCGTCCACCCCGTGAACATGAACACTGAAGCTTTCTTT

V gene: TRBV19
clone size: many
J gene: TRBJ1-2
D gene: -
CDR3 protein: CASSIAGPTAMGYTF
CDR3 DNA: TGTGCCAGTAGTATAGCAGGACCGACGGCAATGGGCTACACCTTC

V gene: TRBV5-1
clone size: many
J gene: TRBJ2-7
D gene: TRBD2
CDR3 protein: CASSVIAGGSYEQYF
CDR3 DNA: TGCGCCAGCAGCGTAATAGCGGGAGGCTCCTACGAGCAGTACTTC

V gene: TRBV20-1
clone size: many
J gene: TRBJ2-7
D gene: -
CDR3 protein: CSARAPTPRDEQYF
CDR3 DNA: TGCAGTGCTAGAGCTCCCACTCCGAGGGACGAGCAGTACTTC

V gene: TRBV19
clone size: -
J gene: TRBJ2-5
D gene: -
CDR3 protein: CASSIDRPETQETQYF
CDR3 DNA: TGTGCCAGTAGTATAGACAGACCCGAGACCCAAGAGACCCAGTACTTC

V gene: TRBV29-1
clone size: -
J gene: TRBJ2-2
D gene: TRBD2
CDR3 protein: CSVPGTRNTGELFF
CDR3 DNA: TGCAGCGTTCCCGGGACTAGGAACACCGGGGAGCTGTTTTTT

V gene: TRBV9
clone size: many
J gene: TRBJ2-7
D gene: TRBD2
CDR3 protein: CASSPGTSGRPPYEQYF
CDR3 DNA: TGTGCCAGCAGCCCCGGGACTAGCGGGAGGCCCCCCTACGAGCAGTACTTC

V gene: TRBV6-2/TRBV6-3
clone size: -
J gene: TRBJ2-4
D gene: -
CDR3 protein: CASSSLRAVLAKNIQYF
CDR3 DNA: TGTGCCAGCAGTAGTCTTCGAGCGGTTCTAGCCAAAAACATTCAGTACTTC

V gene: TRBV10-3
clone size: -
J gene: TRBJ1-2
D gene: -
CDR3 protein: CAISADSTYGYTF
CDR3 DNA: TGTGCCATCAGTGCCGACAGTACCTATGGCTACACCTTC

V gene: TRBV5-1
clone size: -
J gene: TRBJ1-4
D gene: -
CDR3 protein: CASSVIGTEGEKLFF
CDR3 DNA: TGCGCCAGCAGCGTGATCGGGACGGAGGGCGAAAAACTGTTTTTT

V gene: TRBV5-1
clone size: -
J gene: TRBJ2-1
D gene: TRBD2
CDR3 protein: CASSFLAGSSYNEQFF
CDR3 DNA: TGCGCCAGCAGCTTCCTAGCGGGATCTTCCTACAATGAGCAGTTCTTC